A single sample gave rise to the 8 T cell receptor beta chains below, sequenced in a study of tumor-infiltrating lymphocytes in localized non-small cell lung cancer. Clones were sequenced by immunoSEQ multiplex PCR, and TCRdb holds only the in-frame ones, with some missing. The data hold some 4,200 clones, with around 62% observed a single time. The specimen sequenced was uninvolved lung tissue not adjacent to the tumor. The receptors shown here come from a human donor with non-small cell lung cancer.

J is TRBJ2-3 and V is TRBV18, with D unresolved. CDR3 length: 11 amino acids. Germline V gene data show CDR1 as KGHSH and CDR2 as LQKENI. V was clipped by 2 bases and J by 4 bases, with 1 base between them. CDR3 DNA sequence: TGTGCCAGCTCACCAGCAGATACGCAGTATTTT. This translates into CASSPADTQYF.

This rearrangement joins TRBV4-1 to TRBJ2-6, with a tentative D call TRBD1 (5 bases). The germline V gene encodes CDR1 MGHRA and CDR2 YSYEKL. The CDR3 is made up of 17 amino acids. V gave up 0 bases and J gave up 2 bases, with 11 bases separating them. CDR3 in amino acids: CASSQEGQGTGANVLTF. The CDR3 DNA reads TGCGCCAGCAGCCAAGAAGGGCAGGGAACTGGGGCCAACGTCCTGACTTTC.

The V and J genes are TRBV7-6 and TRBJ1-6, with 8 nucleotides matching TRBD1. V lost 4 bases, J lost 12 bases, and 8 bases stayed unmatched. Germline loops: CDR1 SGHVS, CDR2 FNYEAQ. The CDR3 runs 14 residues. The CDR3 DNA reads TGTGCCAGCAGCTCGGACAGGGTTTTAGTACCCCTCCACTTT. Its protein is CASSSDRVLVPLHF. Full variable domain (remainder filled in from reference TRBV7-6 and TRBJ1-6): GAGVSQSPRYKVTKRGQDVALRCDPISGHVSLYWYRQALGQGPEFLTYFNYEAQQDKSGLPNDRFSAERPEGSISTLTIQRTEQRDSAMYRCASSSDRVLVPLHFGNGTRLTVT.

Turning to this clone: At one end the junction does not follow the germline gene, possibly because of a read error. The chain has TRBV5-4 and TRBJ2-2; 9 bases agree with TRBD1. Germline V gene data show CDR1 as SGHNT and CDR2 as YYREEE (reference sequence). This CDR3 is 11 amino acids long. The CDR3 DNA sequence: TGTGCCAGCAGCGGCGGGACAGGGTGGGTTTTT. This encodes CASSGGTGWVF.

The genes are TRBV6-1 and TRBJ1-1, with 8 bases matching TRBD1. Germline CDR1 and CDR2: MNHNS and SASEGT. V lost 6 bases, J lost 4 bases, and 4 bases stayed unmatched. The CDR3 length is 13 residues. Written as DNA, the CDR3 is TGTGCCAGCAGAGACAGGGGCCTCACTGAAGCTTTCTTT. It is translated as CASRDRGLTEAFF.

This clone came up once. The chain links TRBV5-1 to TRBJ2-3, with 8 nucleotides matching TRBD1. Germline trimming cut 4 bases from V and 1 base from J; bases unmatched to any gene: 2. The CDR3 spans 14 residues. Germline V CDR1 and CDR2: SGHRS, YFSETQ. The CDR3 DNA is TGCGCCAGCAGCACGGGACAGGGCACAGATACGCAGTATTTT. This gives the protein CASSTGQGTDTQYF.

The chain employs TRBV4-1 and TRBJ1-2, with D unresolved. Germline V gene data show CDR1 as MGHRA and CDR2 as YSYEKL. This CDR3 region has 14 residues. The ends were cut back, 1 base at V and 1 base at J, with 7 bases in the middle. The CDR3 reads CASSQVLVNYGYTF. The DNA of the CDR3 is TGCGCCAGCAGCCAAGTTCTGGTTAACTATGGCTACACCTTC.

The gene calls are TRBV9 and TRBJ2-3; TRBD1 matches at 8 bases. Looked up from germline, CDR1 is SGDLS and CDR2 is YYNGEE. Trimming at V came to 3 bases and at J to 3 bases, leaving 9 bases not matched to a gene. CDR3 length: 16 amino acids. CDR3 sequence reads: CASSGRNRGRTDTQYF. CDR3 sequence (DNA): TGTGCCAGCAGCGGGCGGAACAGGGGGAGGACAGATACGCAGTATTTT.